Each of the 15 T cell receptor beta chains below was sequenced from the same sample in a study of cytomegalovirus exposure and HLA in healthy donors. It was with 60 Vbeta and 13 Jbeta primers that the PCR ran. Method: immunoSEQ multiplex PCR; TCRdb's copy keeps in-frame clones and lacks some. The repertoire holds 150,000 to 200,000 clones, about 65% seen once, with around 4.5% in the top ten. Sequenced: PBMCs. All receptors come from a woman under 30 in good health and CMV-seropositive.

The chain couples TRBV30 to TRBJ1-6, with D hard to call. The CDR3 contains 13 residues. V was shortened by 4 bases and J by 6 bases, with 10 bases between the two germline ends. Germline V gives CDR1 GTSNPN, CDR2 SVGIG (reference sequence). CDR3 coding DNA: TGTGCCTGGAACGGAGTGGGTAATTCACCCCTCCACTTT. It is translated as CAWNGVGNSPLHF.

Points on this clone: Other nucleotide sequences in the sample specify the same CDR3. The chain uses TRBV27 and TRBJ1-1; weak D call: TRBD1 (5 bases). V was cut by 6 bases and J by 1 base, with 9 bases left in between. CDR1 is MNHEY and CDR2 is SMNVEV in the germline V gene (reference sequence). The CDR3 has 13 amino acids. The CDR3 DNA follows: TGTGCCAGCAGAGGGACTGGGAACACTGAAGCTTTCTTT. Amino acid sequence: CASRGTGNTEAFF.

The rearrangement uses TRBV29-1 and TRBJ2-7; tentatively, D is TRBD1 (6 bases). The V end lost 7 bases, the J end lost 3 bases, and 13 bases lay between the germline ends. CDR3 size: 12 residues. From germline, CDR1 is SQVTM and CDR2 ANQGSEA. CDR3 bases: TGCAGCGCAAAGACAGGAGGCTACGAGCAGTACTTC. Encoded protein: CSAKTGGYEQYF.

The chain uses TRBV4-1 and TRBJ1-5, with unresolved D. The V end was cut by 1 base, the J end by 7 bases, with 11 bases between. The germline gives CDR1 MGHRA, CDR2 YSYEKL. The CDR3 length is 14 residues. The CDR3 reads CASSQVRGRQPQHF. In DNA, the CDR3 is TGCGCCAGCAGCCAAGTACGAGGGAGGCAGCCCCAGCATTTT.

V gene TRBV30 combines with J gene TRBJ1-2; D is uncertain. Germline V gene data show CDR1 as GTSNPN and CDR2 as SVGIG (reference sequence). CDR3 length: 15 amino acids. With 2 bases removed from V and 3 bases from J, the gap between germline ends came to 16 bases. CDR3 in amino acids: CAWSTKTPRDYGYTF. CDR3 in DNA: TGTGCCTGGAGTACAAAGACCCCTCGGGACTATGGCTACACCTTC.

This chain joins TRBV7-2 and TRBJ2-7; TRBD1 agrees at 9 bases. Germline assignment: CDR1 SGHTA and CDR2 FQGNSA. The CDR3 runs to 14 residues. Unmatched junction bases numbered 5, after V lost 5 bases and J lost 3 bases. The CDR3 sequence: CASSLGQGLYEQYF. In DNA form, the CDR3 reads TGTGCCAGCAGCCTTGGACAGGGGCTCTACGAGCAGTACTTC.

As concerns this clone: The junction departs from germline at one end; a sequencing error may be responsible. The chain couples TRBV6-5 to TRBJ2-7; TRBD2 agrees at 7 bases. The CDR3 totals 15 residues. Germline V lookup: CDR1 MNHEY, CDR2 SVGAGI. The CDR3 reads CASSYSGGLSSEQYF. Here the CDR3 DNA reads TGTGCCAGCAGTTACTCGGGGGGACTATCCTCCGAGCAGTACTTC.

The rearrangement links TRBV6-5 to TRBJ1-2; TRBD1 matches 8 bases. Germline CDR1 is MNHEY and CDR2 is SVGAGI. The CDR3 consists of 14 residues. V gave up 5 bases and J gave up 8 bases; unmatched junction bases: 10. CDR3 protein: CASSLPQGAGGYTF. The CDR3 region has the DNA TGTGCCAGCAGTCTCCCCCAGGGGGCGGGAGGCTACACCTTC.

Here the CDR3 reads CASSIGSTGGGEQYF. CDR3 nucleotide sequence: TGTGCCAGTAGTATAGGTTCGACAGGGGGAGGCGAGCAGTACTTC. The chain is built from TRBV19 and TRBJ2-5; 9 positions agree with TRBD1. The tail of the sequence fits TRBJ2-7 better, so the J call may be wrong. Germline assignment: CDR1 LNHDA and CDR2 SQIVND (reference sequence). This CDR3 contains 15 residues.

The chain uses TRBV5-6 and TRBJ2-3; a possible D gene is TRBD1 (6 bases). CDR1 is SGHDT, CDR2 YYEEEE, per germline. The CDR3 has 14 amino acids. The V end was cut by 1 base, the J end by 1 base, with 7 bases between. The CDR3 spells CASSLYRGTDTQYF. The CDR3 DNA sequence: TGTGCCAGCAGCTTGTACAGGGGCACAGATACGCAGTATTTT.

The chain joins TRBV2 to TRBJ1-5; tentatively, D is TRBD1 (6 bases). Trimming removed 4 bases from V and 6 bases from J, with 13 bases in between. The CDR3 spans 14 residues. Germline V gene data show CDR1 as SNHLY and CDR2 as FYNNEI. The CDR3 protein is CASSGSPQGQPQHF. As DNA, the CDR3 is TGTGCCAGCAGTGGAAGCCCACAGGGTCAGCCCCAGCATTTT. Full variable domain (outside the CDR3, taken from reference TRBV2 and TRBJ1-5): EPEVTQTPSHQVTQMGQEVILRCVPISNHLYFYWYRQILGQKVEFLVSFYNNEISEKSEIFDDQFSVERPDGSNFTLKIRSTKLEDSAMYFCASSGSPQGQPQHFGDGTRLSIL.

The J gene is TRBJ2-6, the V gene TRBV29-1; 8 bases fit TRBD1. This CDR3 region has 13 residues. V trimming: 6 bases; J trimming: 4 bases; junction bases outside the gene matches: 2. Germline-derived CDR1 and CDR2 are SQVTM and ANQGSEA. Written as DNA, the CDR3 is TGCAGCGTGGGACAGGCCGGGGCCAACGTCCTGACTTTC. Translated, it gives CSVGQAGANVLTF.

The CDR3 sequence is CASSQGDSQETQYF. The CDR3 region has the DNA TGTGCCAGCAGCCAGGGAGATAGCCAAGAGACCCAGTACTTC. This chain connects TRBV4-2 to TRBJ2-5; D perhaps matches TRBD2 (5 bases). Germline V gene sequence: CDR1 LGHNA, CDR2 YNFKEQ. V was shortened by 3 bases and J by 1 base, with 9 bases between the two germline ends. CDR3 length: 14 residues.

V is TRBV27 and J is TRBJ2-1; 7 bases fit TRBD1. CDR3 length: 14 amino acids. V lost 0 bases and J lost 8; bases outside the gene matches: 4. The V gene's germline CDR1 is MNHEY and CDR2 SMNVEV (reference sequence). CDR3 DNA sequence: TGTGCCAGCAGTTTATCGATCACAGGGGATGAGCAGTTCTTC. It is translated as CASSLSITGDEQFF.

The chain couples TRBV28 to TRBJ2-7, with 7 bases fitting TRBD1. CDR3 size: 14 residues. With 5 bases clipped from V and 1 base from J, the junction kept 5 bases outside the gene matches. Per the germline V gene, CDR1 is MDHEN and CDR2 is SYDVKM. The chain's CDR3 is CASSPRDRSYEQYF. In nucleotides, the CDR3 is TGTGCCAGCAGTCCCCGGGACAGATCCTACGAGCAGTACTTC.